This passage covers 10 T cell receptor beta chains from one sample sequenced in a study of blood T cell repertoires in COVID-19. Here immunoSEQ multiplex PCR was the method, and the copy in TCRdb shows in-frame clones only, minus some. The sample contains under 250,000 clones, under 90% of which appear only once. Material for sequencing was peripheral blood. The receptors originated from a woman of 80 years or more with acute or convalescent COVID-19.

The V gene is TRBV11-2, the J gene TRBJ1-4, with 8 positions matching TRBD1. The CDR3 runs to 16 residues. The V gene end was trimmed by 7 bases and the J gene end by 0 bases; junction bases not matched to a gene: 7. Germline CDR1 SGHAT, CDR2 FQNNGV. CDR3: CASTNRQGPTNEKLFF. CDR3 bases: TGTGCCAGCACCAACCGACAGGGGCCAACTAATGAAAAACTGTTTTTT.

The chain uses TRBV6-1 and TRBJ2-5, with TRBD2 identical over 7 bases. Germline CDR1 reads MNHNS; CDR2 reads SASEGT. This CDR3 has 14 amino acids. J lost 5 bases, V lost 3 bases, and 6 bases had no gene match. CDR3 DNA sequence: TGTGCCAGCAGTGATACGCGGGGGAAGGAGACCCAGTACTTC. Protein sequence: CASSDTRGKETQYF.

The chain uses TRBV9 and TRBJ1-6, with D possibly being TRBD1 (5 bases). V dropped 4 bases and J dropped 7 bases, with 18 bases sitting between them. The CDR3 has 16 residues. CDR1 and CDR2 (germline): SGDLS, YYNGEE. The CDR3 is CASSLGGHRGNSPLHF. The DNA of the CDR3 is TGTGCCAGCAGCCTTGGCGGACACCGAGGAAATTCACCCCTCCACTTT.

The chain uses TRBV7-9 and TRBJ2-3, with D perhaps matching TRBD1 (6 bases). V gave up 2 bases and J gave up 2 bases, with 8 bases separating them. Germline assignment: CDR1 SEHNR and CDR2 FQNEAQ (reference sequence). This CDR3 has 14 residues. The DNA for the CDR3 is TGTGCCAGCAGCTTACAGGGGAACACAGATACGCAGTATTTT. This codes for CASSLQGNTDTQYF.

The chain joins TRBV6-1 to TRBJ1-1, with D maybe TRBD1 (5 bases). CDR1 is MNHNS and CDR2 is SASEGT in the germline V gene. V shed 3 bases and J shed 5 bases, with 10 bases lying between them. The CDR3 runs 13 residues. CDR3 nucleotides: TGTGCCAGCAGTGAGGGACTCGAGACTGAAGCTTTCTTT. Protein: CASSEGLETEAFF.

CDR3 nucleotides: TGTGCCTCCCGAGGGAGCGTCAACACTGAAGCTTTCTTT. Translated, it gives CASRGSVNTEAFF. The V gene is TRBV28, the J gene TRBJ1-1; D is unresolved. This CDR3 has 13 amino acids. From germline, CDR1 is MDHEN and CDR2 SYDVKM. V was pared by 11 bases and J by 2 bases, with 15 bases between.

The chain has TRBV27 and TRBJ2-3; 7 bases fit TRBD2. Germline V gene lookup returns CDR1 MNHEY and CDR2 SMNVEV (reference sequence). Trimming cost V 2 bases and J 2 bases; bases outside gene matches: 13. The CDR3 is made up of 18 amino acids. The CDR3 region is CASSLRTNRAGVTDTQYF. The CDR3 nucleotides are TGTGCCAGCAGTTTACGGACCAATCGGGCGGGGGTCACAGATACGCAGTATTTT.

This clone has only one observation. The chain carries TRBV12-3 or TRBV12-4 and TRBJ1-2; D gene unclear. Trimming stripped 7 bases from V and 8 bases from J, with 14 bases between. CDR3 size: 12 residues. Here the CDR3 DNA reads TGTGCCAGCAAGTTATCGGTTTCCGGCTACACCTTC. Protein sequence: CASKLSVSGYTF.

The gene calls are TRBV6-5 and TRBJ2-7; 13 bases map to TRBD2. The CDR3 is 15 residues long. Germline V lookup: CDR1 MNHEY, CDR2 SVGAGI. Germline trimming cut 6 bases from V and 5 bases from J; bases unmatched to any gene: 7. Written as DNA, the CDR3 is TGTGCCAGCAGACCCGGGACTAGCGGGGTAAACGAGCAGTACTTC. It is translated as CASRPGTSGVNEQYF.

The rearrangement joins TRBV30 to TRBJ2-7; 11 nucleotides line up with TRBD2. CDR1 is GTSNPN, CDR2 SVGIG, per germline (reference sequence). The J segment lost 3 bases and the V segment lost 3 bases, leaving 7 bases of the junction unmatched. CDR3 length: 15 amino acids. The CDR3 region has the DNA TGTGCCTGGAGGGCTCGACTAGCGGGGAGCTACGAGCAGTACTTC. As protein: CAWRARLAGSYEQYF.